A single sample is the source of the 20 T cell receptor beta chains below, sequenced in a study of tumor and adjacent non-tumor tissue in lung cancer. A modified ARM-PCR protocol with three rounds of nested PCR amplified TCRbeta. TCRdb ran MiXCR on the multiplex PCR reads and lists one entry per CDR3 protein. The table has about 93,000 distinct CDR3 sequences, about 72% seen once. The template was RNA from unsorted bulk tissue. Sequenced sample: lung tumor tissue. Every receptor here comes from a man aged 60 to 75 with non-small cell lung cancer.

In regard to this clonotype: With a much larger clone just one base away, this may be a read error. The chain recombines TRBV20-1 with TRBJ2-3; no definite D call. Germline CDR1 reads DFQATT; CDR2 reads SNEGSKA (reference sequence). The CDR3 sequence is 13 residues long. V gave up 5 bases and J gave up 3 bases, with 12 bases separating them. The CDR3 here is CSAPSGPTDTQYF. The CDR3 nucleotides are TGCAGTGCTCCCTCCGGACCAACAGATACGCAGTATTTT.

The chain combines TRBV12-3 or TRBV12-4 with TRBJ1-2; a possible D gene is TRBD1 (5 bases). The CDR3 runs to 13 residues. Trimming removed 3 bases from V and 5 bases from J, with 10 bases in between. CDR3 DNA sequence: TGTGCCAGCAGTTTGGGGCTCGTGTATGGCTACACCTTC. As protein: CASSLGLVYGYTF.

A word on this clonotype: Germline and junction disagree at one end, which may indicate a read error. The J gene is TRBJ1-2, the V gene TRBV6-5, with 7 nucleotides matching TRBD1. Per the germline V gene, CDR1 is MNHEY and CDR2 is SVGAGI. CDR3 length: 16 amino acids. The CDR3 coding sequence is TGTGCTAGCAGTCGGAGGGGAAGGGGGCGCCATTATGGCTACACCTTC. Translation gives CASSRRGRGRHYGYTF.

In the case of this clonotype: Just one base apart from a much larger clone, this may be a read error. The chain combines TRBV5-6 with TRBJ2-3; the D is unclear. The ends were cut back, 2 bases at V and 4 bases at J, with 11 bases in the middle. The CDR3 runs 14 residues. CDR1 and CDR2 (germline): SGHDT, YYEEEE. CDR3 sequence reads: CASSFPQWADTQYF. CDR3 DNA sequence: TGTGCCAGCAGCTTTCCACAGTGGGCAGATACGCAGTATTTT.

Remarks on this clonotype: A much more abundant neighbour one base away suggests this may be a read error. The rearrangement joins TRBV28 to TRBJ2-7; TRBD2 agrees at 7 bases. This CDR3 has 13 amino acids. Germline V lookup: CDR1 MDHEN, CDR2 SYDVKM. Trimming cost V 6 bases and J 6 bases; bases outside gene matches: 8. The CDR3 loop is CASRPGLPLEQYF. The CDR3 DNA follows: TGTGCCAGCAGACCGGGACTACCTCTCGAGCAGTACTTC.

This clonotype was recorded many times. The gene calls are TRBV28 and TRBJ1-2; 9 positions match TRBD1. The length of the CDR3 is 14 residues. Trimming removed 4 bases from V and 5 bases from J; junction bases left unmatched: 5. Germline V lookup: CDR1 MDHEN, CDR2 SYDVKM. CDR3 nucleotide sequence: TGTGCCAGCAGTTATGACAGGGGGGCTTATGGCTACACCTTC. Its protein is CASSYDRGAYGYTF.

On this clonotype itself: One end of the junction is discordant with germline, which a read error may explain. The chain has TRBV11-3 and TRBJ2-2; perhaps TRBD2 as D (6 bases). The CDR3 runs 15 residues. Germline lookup yields CDR1 SGHNT and CDR2 YENEEA. The CDR3, as DNA: TGTGCCAGCCGCTTTTCGGGAGTTGCCACCGCGGAGCTGTTTTTT. It encodes CASRFSGVATAELFF.

Worth noting for this clonotype: The junction and the germline gene differ at one end; a read error may be behind it. The rearrangement uses TRBV6-5 and TRBJ1-2; 9 bases agree with TRBD1. The CDR3 has 13 residues. Germline-derived CDR1 and CDR2 are MNHEY and SVGAGI. This CDR3 is CASSRQGDYGYAF. In nucleotides, the CDR3 is TGTGCCAGTAGTCGACAGGGGGACTATGGCTACGCCTTC.

A word on this clonotype: Here the CDR3 omits its conserved ending phenylalanine or tryptophan, so a read error is the likely source. No DNA is shown, since the ends of the CDR3 on it are uncertain; the CDR3 is the one TCRdb lists. The V call is TRBV11-2, the J call TRBJ2-7; the table calls TRBD1, which could not be checked here. The CDR3 has 16 amino acids, counting both end residues. CDR1 and CDR2 (germline): SGHAT, FQNNGV. Here the CDR3 reads CASSLVPGQGSYEQYL.

With regard to this clonotype: This may be a read error, as it is one base from a much larger clone. The chain uses TRBV30 and TRBJ2-7, with a possible D match to TRBD2 (6 bases). Germline CDR1 and CDR2: GTSNPN and SVGIG (reference sequence). The CDR3 contains 16 residues. Trimming took off 3 bases at V and 4 bases at J, with 22 bases between the two ends. Written as DNA, the CDR3 is TGTGCCTGGAGAAACCCTGTGACTAAGGGGAGGTACGAGCAGTACTTC. It encodes CAWRNPVTKGRYEQYF. Filled out from reference TRBV30 and TRBJ2-7, the complete variable domain reads SQTIHQWPATLVQPVGSPLSLECTVEGTSNPNLYWYRQAAGRGLQLLFYSVGIGQISSEVPQNLSASRPQDRQFILSSKKLLLSDSGFYLCAWRNPVTKGRYEQYFGPGTRLTVT.

The J gene is TRBJ1-5, the V gene TRBV6-6; TRBD1 matches 8 bases. The end of the DNA is better explained by TRBJ2-3, so the J call may be wrong. CDR3 length equals 19 residues. Germline-derived CDR1 and CDR2 are MNHNY and SVGAGI (reference sequence). CDR3 amino acids: CASSPYIQMGQEDGQAQYF. The CDR3 nucleotides read TGTGCCAGCAGTCCGTATATACAAATGGGACAGGAGGACGGTCAGGCCCAGTATTTT.

A remark on this clonotype: A much larger clone differs by one base, so this may be a read error. Lacking the conserved final phenylalanine or tryptophan, this CDR3 likely reflects a read error. The J gene is TRBJ2-5, the V gene TRBV20-1, with TRBD1 matching over 7 bases. The V and J ends lost 7 bases and 2 bases, in that order; junction bases with no gene match: 7. The germline CDR1 and CDR2 sequences are DFQATT and SNEGSKA (reference sequence). The CDR3 spans 13 residues. The CDR3 DNA is TGCAGTGTGGACAGGCTCCAACAAGAGACCCAGTACTCC. Encoded protein: CSVDRLQQETQYS.

For this clonotype: The junction does not match germline at one end; this may be a read error. The CDR3 DNA follows: TGTGCCAGTAGCTTAGACGACACGGATACGCAGTATTTT. Encoded protein: CASSLDDTDTQYF. The gene calls are TRBV11-1 and TRBJ2-3, with unresolved D. Looked up from germline, CDR1 is SGHAT and CDR2 is FQDESV (reference sequence). The CDR3 has 13 residues.

In regard to this clonotype: The junction differs from germline at one of its ends, possibly a read error. The chain uses TRBV11-1 and TRBJ1-2; no definite D call. CDR1 and CDR2 (germline): SGHAT, FQDESV (reference sequence). There are 15 residues in the CDR3. CDR3 nucleotide sequence: TGTGCCAGCAGCTCCAATACATGGAACCACTATAGCTACACCTTC. As protein: CASSSNTWNHYSYTF.

To note about this clonotype: This may stem from a read error, because a much larger clone lies one nucleotide away. The rearrangement joins TRBV6-5 to TRBJ1-2, with D hard to call. Germline V gene lookup returns CDR1 MNHEY and CDR2 SVGAGI. The CDR3 contains 13 residues. The CDR3 region is CVSSLRPDYGYTF. In DNA, the CDR3 is TGTGTCAGCAGTTTACGGCCAGACTATGGCTACACCTTC.

Details on this clonotype: The germline gene is not matched at one end of the junction; a read error may be the cause. The rearrangement uses TRBV11-3 and TRBJ2-5; possible D gene TRBD2, 5 bases. Germline V gives CDR1 SGHNT, CDR2 YENEEA. The CDR3 contains 14 residues. The CDR3 reads CVSGLDLIPETQYF. The CDR3 bases are TGTGTCAGCGGCTTAGATCTAATTCCGGAGACCCAGTACTTC.

In its sample, this clonotype was seen many times. This rearrangement joins TRBV5-5 to TRBJ2-4; weak D call: TRBD1 (5 bases). The CDR3 totals 14 residues. Trimming left V 3 bases short and J 0 bases short, with 7 bases between. The V gene's germline CDR1 is SGHKS and CDR2 YYEKEE (reference sequence). CDR3 in DNA: TGTGCCAGCAGCTGGACAATAGCCAAAAACATTCAGTACTTC. Translating it yields CASSWTIAKNIQYF.

A note on this clonotype: At one of its ends the junction is not consistent with the germline gene, which may arise from a read error. The chain recombines TRBV11-3 with TRBJ2-7; TRBD1 might be the D (6 bases). CDR3 length: 15 amino acids. Germline-derived CDR1 and CDR2 are SGHNT and YENEEA. This chain's CDR3 is CARSLVGQGFYEQYF. In DNA, the CDR3 is TGTGCCAGAAGCTTAGTAGGCCAGGGGTTCTATGAGCAGTATTTC.

This clonotype has just a few counts. A much larger clone differs by one base, so this may be a read error. The CDR3 carries no conserved terminal phenylalanine or tryptophan, so it likely arises from a read error. This chain connects TRBV12-3 or TRBV12-4 to TRBJ1-5, with unresolved D. The CDR3 loop spans 14 amino acids. V dropped 5 bases and J dropped 6 bases, with 14 bases sitting between them. CDR3 sequence reads: CASSPGSRGQPQHL. CDR3 DNA sequence: TGTGCCAGCAGTCCCGGATCGCGGGGTCAGCCCCAGCATCTT.

The rearrangement uses TRBV11-1 and TRBJ1-1; D call uncertain. Germline loops: CDR1 SGHAT, CDR2 FQDESV (reference sequence). Trimming removed 2 bases from V and 3 bases from J, with 7 bases in between. The CDR3 contains 13 residues. The chain's CDR3 is CASSLFRDTEAFF. For the CDR3, the DNA is TGTGCCAGCAGCTTATTTCGGGACACTGAAGCTTTCTTT.